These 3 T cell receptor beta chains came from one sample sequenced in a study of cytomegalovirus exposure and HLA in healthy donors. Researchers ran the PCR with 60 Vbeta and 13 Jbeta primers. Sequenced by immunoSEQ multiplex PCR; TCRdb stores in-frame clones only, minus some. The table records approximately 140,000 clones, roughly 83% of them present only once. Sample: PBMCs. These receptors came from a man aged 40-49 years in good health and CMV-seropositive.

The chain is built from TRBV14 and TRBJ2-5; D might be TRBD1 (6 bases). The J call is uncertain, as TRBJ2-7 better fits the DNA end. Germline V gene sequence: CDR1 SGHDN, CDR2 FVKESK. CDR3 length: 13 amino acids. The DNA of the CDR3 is TGTGCCAGCAGCACCCACAGGGTTTACGAGCAGTACTTC. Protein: CASSTHRVYEQYF.

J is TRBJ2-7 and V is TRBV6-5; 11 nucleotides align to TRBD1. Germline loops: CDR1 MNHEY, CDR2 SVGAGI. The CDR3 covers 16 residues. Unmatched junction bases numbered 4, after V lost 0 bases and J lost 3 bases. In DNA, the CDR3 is TGTGCCAGCAGTTACTCTCCGGGACAGGGGGACTACGAGCAGTACTTC. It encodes CASSYSPGQGDYEQYF.

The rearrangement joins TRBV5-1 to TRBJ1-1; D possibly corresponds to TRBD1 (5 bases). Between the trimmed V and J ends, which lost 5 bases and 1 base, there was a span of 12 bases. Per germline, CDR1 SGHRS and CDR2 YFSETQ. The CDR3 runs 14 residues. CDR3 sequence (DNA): TGCGCCAGCAGTAGGCTCGGGGGGAACACTGAAGCTTTCTTT. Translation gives CASSRLGGNTEAFF. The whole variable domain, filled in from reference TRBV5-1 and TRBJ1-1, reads KAGVTQTPRYLIKTRGQQVTLSCSPISGHRSVSWYQQTPGQGLQFLFEYFSETQRNKGNFPGRFSGRQFSNSRSEMNVSTLELGDSALYLCASSRLGGNTEAFFGQGTRLTVV.